The clone carrying this TCR beta chain has more than one count but fewer than ten. CDR3 size: 13 residues. V lost 6 bases to trimming and J lost 7 bases, with 13 bases between them. The sample is drawn from a study of low-dose radiotherapy and immunotherapy resistance in tumors. Study summary: Cohort 1 was treated with 0.5 Gy per fraction at 2-week intervals, amounting to 6.5 Gy overall. Patients were on oral aspirin 300 mg taken daily for four cycles from cycle 1 day 1.

TRAV- and TRBV-specific primers primed first-strand cDNA, covering alpha and beta chains. The PCR that amplified TCRs ran for 20 to 25 cycles, relying on a constant-region primer and a V-primer adapter. One entry per CDR3 protein, called by TCRdb with MiXCR from the reads. The sample shows tens of thousands of distinct CDR3 sequences, roughly a sixth of them seen only once. Time point: before trial treatment. As their treatment, donors received nivolumab, ipilimumab, aspirin, low-dose cyclophosphamide and low-dose radiotherapy. Inclusion covered patients whose advanced solid tumors lacked tumor-infiltrating lymphocytes.

The chain couples TRBV12-3 or TRBV12-4 to TRBJ2-1; no reliable D call. The sequence was collected from a male donor with prostate cancer. The material sequenced was PBMCs, taken before treatment. The CDR3 loop reads CASRTQWANEQFF. CDR3 DNA sequence: TGTGCCAGCAGAACCCAGTGGGCGAATGAGCAGTTCTTC.